This T cell receptor beta chain was retrieved from a study of shared clonotypes between healthy human individuals. Points from the study as a whole: Of the naive CD4 clonotypes, around 4.7% were shared across a few donors. Among donors, sharing of clonotypes was expected to be affected by sequencing depth.

V gave up 5 bases and J gave up 1 base, with 15 bases separating them. Germline CDR1 reads MNHNS; CDR2 reads SASEGT. This CDR3 region has 15 residues. As to this clone: Antigen: not known.

The assay used deep level. The table came from immunoSEQ multiplex PCR; TCRdb's copy has only in-frame clones and leaves some out. The sample contains about 960,000 clones, about 80% of which appear only once. What was sequenced was memory CD4+ T cells sorted from blood. The subset denotes: CD45RA-negative fraction. The receptor was derived from a man between 18 and 35 years old in good health. The V gene is TRBV6-1, the J gene TRBJ2-7, with D tentatively TRBD2 (5 bases). The CDR3 region is CASSFQASPSYEQYF. CDR3 in DNA: TGTGCCAGCAGTTTCCAGGCTAGCCCTTCCTACGAGCAGTACTTC.